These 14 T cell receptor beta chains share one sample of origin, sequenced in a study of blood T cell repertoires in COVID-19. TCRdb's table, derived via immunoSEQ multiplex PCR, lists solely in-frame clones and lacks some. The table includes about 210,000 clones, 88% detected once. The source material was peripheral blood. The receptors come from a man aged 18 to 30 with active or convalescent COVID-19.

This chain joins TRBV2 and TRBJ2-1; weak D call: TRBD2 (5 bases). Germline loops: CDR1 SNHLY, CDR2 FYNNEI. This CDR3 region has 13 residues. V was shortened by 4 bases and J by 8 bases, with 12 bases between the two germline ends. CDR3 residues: CASSVDRRDEQFF. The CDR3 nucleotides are TGTGCCAGCAGTGTCGATCGGCGGGATGAGCAGTTCTTC.

This CDR3 is CASSQEPGLDTEAFF. The CDR3 nucleotides read TGCGCCAGCAGCCAAGAACCCGGGTTGGACACTGAAGCTTTCTTT. J is TRBJ1-1 and V is TRBV4-1; unclear D gene. Germline lookup yields CDR1 MGHRA and CDR2 YSYEKL. The CDR3 length is 15 residues. Between the trimmed V and J ends, which lost 0 bases and 3 bases, there was a span of 11 bases.

CDR3 residues: CASRDRGALEAFF. The DNA for the CDR3 is TGTGCCAGCAGGGACAGGGGGGCCCTCGAAGCTTTCTTT. The chain joins TRBV2 to TRBJ1-1, with 10 bases identical to TRBD1. Germline CDR1 is SNHLY and CDR2 is FYNNEI. Losses at the gene ends were 6 bases for V and 8 bases for J; bases not matched to a gene: 6. The length of the CDR3 is 13 residues.

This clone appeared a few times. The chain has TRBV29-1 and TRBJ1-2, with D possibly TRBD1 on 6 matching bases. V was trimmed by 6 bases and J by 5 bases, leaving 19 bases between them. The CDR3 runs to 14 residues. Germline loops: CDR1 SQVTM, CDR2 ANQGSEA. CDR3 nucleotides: TGCAGCGTCGGTGTACCGGGACAACCATATGGCTACACCTTC. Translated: CSVGVPGQPYGYTF.

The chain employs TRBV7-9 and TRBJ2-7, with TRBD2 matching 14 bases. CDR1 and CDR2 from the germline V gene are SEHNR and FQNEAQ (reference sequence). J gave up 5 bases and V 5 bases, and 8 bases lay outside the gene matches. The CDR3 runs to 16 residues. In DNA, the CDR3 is TGTGCCAGCAGCCGGCGAGGGACTAGCGGGGGCGACGAGCAGTACTTC. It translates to CASSRRGTSGGDEQYF.

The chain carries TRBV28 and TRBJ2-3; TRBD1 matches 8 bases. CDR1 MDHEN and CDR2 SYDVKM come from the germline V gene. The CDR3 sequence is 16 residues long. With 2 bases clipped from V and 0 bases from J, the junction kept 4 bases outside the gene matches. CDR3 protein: CASSLIQGASTDTQYF. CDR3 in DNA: TGTGCCAGCAGTTTAATTCAGGGGGCTAGCACAGATACGCAGTATTTT.

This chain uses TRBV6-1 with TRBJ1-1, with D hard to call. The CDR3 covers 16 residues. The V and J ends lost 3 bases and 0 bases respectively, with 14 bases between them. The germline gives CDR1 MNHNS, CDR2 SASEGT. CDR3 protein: CASSESLSYMNTEAFF. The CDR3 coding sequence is TGTGCCAGCAGTGAGTCCCTCAGTTACATGAACACTGAAGCTTTCTTT.

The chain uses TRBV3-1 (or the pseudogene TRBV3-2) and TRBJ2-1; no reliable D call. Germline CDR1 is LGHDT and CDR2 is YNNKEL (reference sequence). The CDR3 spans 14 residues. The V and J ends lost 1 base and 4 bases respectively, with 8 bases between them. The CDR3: CASSQAAAYNEQFF. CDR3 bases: TGTGCCAGCAGCCAAGCTGCGGCGTACAATGAGCAGTTCTTC.

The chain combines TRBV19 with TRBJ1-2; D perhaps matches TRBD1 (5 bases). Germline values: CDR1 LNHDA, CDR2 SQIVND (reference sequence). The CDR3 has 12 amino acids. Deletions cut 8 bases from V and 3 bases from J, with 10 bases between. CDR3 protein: CASHTGDYGYTF. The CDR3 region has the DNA TGTGCCAGTCATACAGGTGACTATGGCTACACCTTC.

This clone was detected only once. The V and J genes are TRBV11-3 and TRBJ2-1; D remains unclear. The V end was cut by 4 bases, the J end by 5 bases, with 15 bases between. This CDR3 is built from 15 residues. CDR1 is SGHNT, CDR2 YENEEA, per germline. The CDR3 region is CASSSTTPNHNEQFF. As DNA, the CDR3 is TGTGCCAGCAGCTCGACAACGCCAAACCACAATGAGCAGTTCTTC.

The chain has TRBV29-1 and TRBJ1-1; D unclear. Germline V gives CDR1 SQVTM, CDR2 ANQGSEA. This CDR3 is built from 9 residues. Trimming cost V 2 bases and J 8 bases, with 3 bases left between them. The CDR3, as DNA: TGCAGCGTTGAACGGGAAGCTTTCTTT. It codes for CSVEREAFF.

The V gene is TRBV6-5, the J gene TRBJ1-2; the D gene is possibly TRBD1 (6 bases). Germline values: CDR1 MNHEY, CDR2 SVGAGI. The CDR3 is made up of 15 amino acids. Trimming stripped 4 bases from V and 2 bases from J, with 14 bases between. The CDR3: CASSSTGTSNYGYTF. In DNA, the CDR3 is TGTGCCAGCAGTTCAACCGGGACATCAAACTATGGCTACACCTTC.

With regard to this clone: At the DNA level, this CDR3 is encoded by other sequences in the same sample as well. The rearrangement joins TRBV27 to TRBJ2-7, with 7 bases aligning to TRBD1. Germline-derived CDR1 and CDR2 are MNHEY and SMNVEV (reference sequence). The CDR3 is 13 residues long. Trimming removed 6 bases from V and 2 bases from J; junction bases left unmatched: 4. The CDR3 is CASSPGTAYEQYF. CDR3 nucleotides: TGTGCCAGCAGCCCCGGGACAGCCTACGAGCAGTACTTC.

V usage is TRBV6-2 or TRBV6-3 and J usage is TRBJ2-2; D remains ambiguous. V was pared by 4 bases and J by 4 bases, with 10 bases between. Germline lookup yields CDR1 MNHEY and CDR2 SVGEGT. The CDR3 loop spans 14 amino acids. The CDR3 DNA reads TGTGCCAGCAGTTCCTCCTTTCCCACCGGGGAGCTGTTTTTT. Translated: CASSSSFPTGELFF.